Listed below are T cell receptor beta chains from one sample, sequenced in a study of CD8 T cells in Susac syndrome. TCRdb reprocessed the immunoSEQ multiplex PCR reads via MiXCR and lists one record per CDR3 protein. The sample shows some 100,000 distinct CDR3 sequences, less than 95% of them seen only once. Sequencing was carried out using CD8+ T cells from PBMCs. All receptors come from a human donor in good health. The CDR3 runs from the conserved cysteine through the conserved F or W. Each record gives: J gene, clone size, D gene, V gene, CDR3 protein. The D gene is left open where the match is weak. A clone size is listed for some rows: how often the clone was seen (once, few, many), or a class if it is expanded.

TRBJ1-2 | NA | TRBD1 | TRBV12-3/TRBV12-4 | CASRPRGTAYGYTF
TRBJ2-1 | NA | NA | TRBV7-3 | CASSLTPNKQVF
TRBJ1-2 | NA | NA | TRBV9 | CASSVMISSYGYTF
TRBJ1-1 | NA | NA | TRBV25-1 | CASSERTAHTEAFF
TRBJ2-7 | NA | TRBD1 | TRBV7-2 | CASSRNRPGQGTSEQYF
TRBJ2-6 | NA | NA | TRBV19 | CASSVGTGANVLTF
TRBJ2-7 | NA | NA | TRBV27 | CASSLPREQYF
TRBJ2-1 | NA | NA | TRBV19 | CASSMNFPYNEQFF
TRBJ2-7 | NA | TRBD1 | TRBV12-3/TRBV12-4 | CASSTGTGLYEQYF
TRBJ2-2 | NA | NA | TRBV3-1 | CASSHSGELFF
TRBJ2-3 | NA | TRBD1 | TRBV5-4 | CASSLPGGRGDTQYF
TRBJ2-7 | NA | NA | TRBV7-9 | CASTLGKNEQYF
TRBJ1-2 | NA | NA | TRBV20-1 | CSAKVLGRITNYGYTF
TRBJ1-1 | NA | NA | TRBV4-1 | CASSQEAVNTEAFF
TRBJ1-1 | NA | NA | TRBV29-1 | CSVETGSMNTEAFF
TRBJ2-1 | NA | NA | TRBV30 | CAWSVRGGSAAGQFF
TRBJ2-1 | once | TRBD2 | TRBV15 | CATSRDRASGSLEQFF
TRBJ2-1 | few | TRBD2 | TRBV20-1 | CSARAIIAGMGNEQFF
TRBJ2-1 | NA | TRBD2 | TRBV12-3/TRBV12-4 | CASIRAGVNNEQFF
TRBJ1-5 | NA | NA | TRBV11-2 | CASSLDNSAQGPQHF
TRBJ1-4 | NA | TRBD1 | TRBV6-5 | CASSLQGAREEKLFF
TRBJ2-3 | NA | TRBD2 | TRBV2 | CASSTGGGAFSTDTQYF
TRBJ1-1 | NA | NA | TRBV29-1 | CSVAHNTEAFF
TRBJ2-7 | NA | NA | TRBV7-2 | CASRRDTFAYEQYF
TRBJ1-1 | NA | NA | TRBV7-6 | CASSSLGDGTEAFF